This T cell receptor (beta chain) was recovered during a study of blood T cell repertoires in COVID-19. The protocol was immunoSEQ multiplex PCR, while the TCRdb copy is restricted to in-frame clones and leaves out a portion. The table shows about 86,000 clones, with 87% occurring only once. This receptor was taken from a human donor in a cohort sampled during active COVID-19. Sequencing was carried out using peripheral blood.

CDR3 amino acids: CASSPQGARFLEKLFF. The CDR3 DNA sequence: TGCGCCAGCAGTCCCCAGGGGGCGCGGTTTTTGGAAAAACTGTTTTTT. The rearrangement joins TRBV23-1 to TRBJ1-4; TRBD1 matches 8 bases. TRBV23-1 is classed as an ORF, of uncertain function. V lost 4 bases, J lost 8 bases, and 12 bases stayed unmatched. CDR3 length: 16 residues.